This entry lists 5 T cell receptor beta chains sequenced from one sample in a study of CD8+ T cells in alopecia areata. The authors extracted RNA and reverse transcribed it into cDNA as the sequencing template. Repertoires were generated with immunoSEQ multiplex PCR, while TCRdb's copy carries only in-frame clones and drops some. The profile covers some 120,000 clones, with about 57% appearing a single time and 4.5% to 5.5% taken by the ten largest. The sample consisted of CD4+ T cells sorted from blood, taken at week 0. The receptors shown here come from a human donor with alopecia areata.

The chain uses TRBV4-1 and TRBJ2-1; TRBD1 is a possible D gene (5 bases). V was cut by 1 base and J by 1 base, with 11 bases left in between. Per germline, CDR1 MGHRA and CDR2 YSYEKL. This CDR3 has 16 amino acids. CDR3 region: CASSQGRVVSYNEQFF. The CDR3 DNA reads TGCGCCAGCAGCCAAGGCAGGGTTGTATCCTACAATGAGCAGTTCTTC.

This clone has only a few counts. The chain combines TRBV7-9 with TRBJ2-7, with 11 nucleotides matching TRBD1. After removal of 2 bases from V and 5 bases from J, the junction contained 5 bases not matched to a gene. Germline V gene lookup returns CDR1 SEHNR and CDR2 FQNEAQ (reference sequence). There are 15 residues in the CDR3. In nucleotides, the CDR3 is TGTGCCAGCAGCTTATGGGACAGGGGGATCAACGAGCAGTACTTC. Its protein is CASSLWDRGINEQYF.

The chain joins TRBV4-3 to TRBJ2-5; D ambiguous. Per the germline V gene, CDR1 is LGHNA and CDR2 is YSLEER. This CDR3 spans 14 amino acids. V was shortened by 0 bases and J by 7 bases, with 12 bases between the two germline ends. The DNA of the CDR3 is TGCGCCAGCAGCCAAGATGTGGGGTGGCCGACCCAGTACTTC. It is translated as CASSQDVGWPTQYF.

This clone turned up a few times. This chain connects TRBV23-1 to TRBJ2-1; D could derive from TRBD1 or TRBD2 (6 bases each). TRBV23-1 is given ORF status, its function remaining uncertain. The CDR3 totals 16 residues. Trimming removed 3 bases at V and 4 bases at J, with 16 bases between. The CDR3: CASSQAEGGPYNEQFF. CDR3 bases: TGCGCCAGCAGTCAGGCTGAGGGGGGACCTTACAATGAGCAGTTCTTC.

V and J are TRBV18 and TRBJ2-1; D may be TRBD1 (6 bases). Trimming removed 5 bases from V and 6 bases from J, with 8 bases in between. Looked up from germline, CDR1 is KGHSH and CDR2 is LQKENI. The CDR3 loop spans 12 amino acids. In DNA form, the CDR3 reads TGTGCCAGCTCAGACAGGCTCAATGAGCAGTTCTTC. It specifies CASSDRLNEQFF.